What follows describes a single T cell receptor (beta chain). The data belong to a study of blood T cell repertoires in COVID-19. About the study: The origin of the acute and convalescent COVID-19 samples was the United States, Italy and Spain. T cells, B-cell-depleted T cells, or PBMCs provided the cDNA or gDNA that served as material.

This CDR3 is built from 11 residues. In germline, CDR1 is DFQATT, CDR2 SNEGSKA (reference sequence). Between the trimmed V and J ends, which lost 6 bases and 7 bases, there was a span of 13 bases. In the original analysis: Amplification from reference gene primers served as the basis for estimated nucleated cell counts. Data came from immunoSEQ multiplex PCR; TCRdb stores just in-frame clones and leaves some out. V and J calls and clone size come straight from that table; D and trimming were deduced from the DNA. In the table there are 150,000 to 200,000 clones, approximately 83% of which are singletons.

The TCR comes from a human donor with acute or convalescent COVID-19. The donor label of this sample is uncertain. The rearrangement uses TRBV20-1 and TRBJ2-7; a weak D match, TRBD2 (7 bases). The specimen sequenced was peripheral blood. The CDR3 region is CSAGGVSEQYF. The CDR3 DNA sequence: TGCAGTGCAGGGGGGGTGTCTGAGCAGTACTTC.